Described below is a single T cell receptor (beta chain) sequence and its context. The antigen is unknown. This entry belongs to a study of beta chain features in type 1 diabetes. Study at large: When patients were set against healthy donors, age, gender and cell yields were similar. The study, taken as a whole, reports: All four CD4+ subsets from Type 1 diabetes patients carried moderately but significantly shorter TCRB CDR3s.

Trimming took off 1 base at V and 1 base at J, with 8 bases between the two ends. Germline loops: CDR1 LNHNV, CDR2 YYDKDF (reference sequence). The CDR3 consists of 15 residues. The authors sorted CD4+ naive, central memory, regulatory and stem cell-like memory cells via CD45RO/CCR7/CD25/CD127/CD95/CD27. Sequencing targeted expressed TCRB transcripts, as all isolated RNA had been reverse transcribed. TCRdb keeps only in-frame clones here, not all; method: immunoSEQ multiplex PCR. The sample lists 330,000 or so clones, around a fifth occurring once. V gene TRBV15 combines with J gene TRBJ1-3; weak D call: TRBD1 (6 bases). The sequence came from a woman aged 18 to 35 in good health. Input material: naive CD4+ T cells from blood. This chain's CDR3 is CATSRGGQSGNTIYF. CDR3 sequence (DNA): TGTGCCACCAGCAGAGGGGGGCAGTCTGGAAACACCATATATTTT.